The rows below give T cell receptor beta chains drawn from one sample of a study of T cells in Graves' hyperthyroidism and ophthalmopathy. TCRdb called the multiplex PCR reads again in MiXCR, with one record for every CDR3 protein. The data contain approximately 630,000 distinct CDR3 sequences, 15% to 20% of them seen just once; the ten biggest clones take up 3% to 4%. Sequences were obtained from blood. The receptors stem from a woman aged 25 to 39 with Graves' hyperthyroidism. The CDR3 runs from the conserved cysteine through the conserved F or W. The order of the fields is clone size, CDR3 length, D gene, V gene, J gene, CDR3 protein, CDR3 DNA. The D gene is left open where the match is weak. Size tells how often a clone was seen (once, few, many) or the class of an expanded clone, and some rows leave it out.

>many|13|TRBD2|TRBV12-3/TRBV12-4|TRBJ2-1
CASRLAGGSEQFF
TGTGCCAGCCGACTAGCGGGAGGTAGTGAGCAGTTCTTC
>many|18|TRBD2|TRBV14|TRBJ2-1
CASSQDFGTSGTGNEQFF
TGTGCCAGCAGCCAAGATTTTGGGACTAGCGGCACGGGGAATGAGCAGTTCTTC
>NA|15|NA|TRBV30|TRBJ1-3
CAWSGLTRSGNTIYF
TGTGCCTGGAGTGGACTCACACGCTCTGGAAACACCATATATTTT
>NA|15|TRBD1|TRBV18|TRBJ1-4
CASSPPNDRGEKLFF
TGTGCCAGCTCACCACCGAACGACAGGGGAGAAAAACTGTTTTTT
>many|14|TRBD2|TRBV20-1|TRBJ2-1
CSAEGTSGRDKQFF
TGCAGTGCTGAGGGGACTAGCGGGAGAGACAAGCAGTTCTTC
>many|12|NA|TRBV27|TRBJ2-7
CASTYKTYEQYF
TGTGCCAGCACTTATAAAACCTACGAGCAGTACTTC
>many|11|NA|TRBV6-1|TRBJ1-1
CASIMNTEAFF
TGTGCCAGCATAATGAACACTGAAGCTTTCTTT
>few|15|TRBD1|TRBV4-1|TRBJ1-5
CASSLIYQGDQPQHF
TGCGCCAGCAGCCTTATTTACCAGGGGGATCAGCCCCAGCATTTT
>NA|16|TRBD1|TRBV28|TRBJ1-1
CASSFGTGVRDTEAFF
TGTGCCAGCAGTTTCGGGACAGGGGTGAGGGACACTGAAGCTTTCTTT
>many|15|NA|TRBV29-1|TRBJ2-7
CSVDGDPDRSHEQYF
TGCAGCGTTGACGGGGACCCCGACAGGAGCCACGAGCAGTACTTC
>NA|11|NA|TRBV20-1|TRBJ2-3
CSASYTDTQYF
TGCAGTGCGTCATACACAGATACGCAGTATTTT
>few|12|NA|TRBV5-6|TRBJ2-7
CASSLGADEQYF
TGTGCCAGCAGCTTGGGAGCCGACGAGCAGTACTTC
>few|15|NA|TRBV10-3|TRBJ2-3
CAISVGEVSTDTQYF
TGTGCCATCAGTGTTGGTGAGGTTAGCACAGATACGCAGTATTTT
>many|17|TRBD1|TRBV20-1|TRBJ2-1
CSASNREWDSRNNEQFF
TGCAGTGCTAGTAATCGAGAGTGGGACAGTAGAAACAATGAGCAGTTCTTC
>many|15|TRBD2|TRBV27|TRBJ2-3
CASSLAGVPTDTQYF
TGTGCCAGCAGTCTAGCGGGAGTCCCCACAGATACGCAGTATTTT
>NA|16|TRBD2|TRBV3-1|TRBJ2-1
CASSQDPAGTYNEQFF
TGTGCCAGCAGCCAAGATCCAGCGGGAACGTACAATGAGCAGTTCTTC
>many|13|NA|TRBV11-1|TRBJ2-1
CASSLAASYEQFF
TGTGCCAGCAGCTTAGCGGCTAGCTATGAGCAGTTCTTC
>many|14|NA|TRBV30|TRBJ1-2
CAWSAEGKGYGYTF
TGTGCCTGGAGTGCTGAGGGTAAAGGGTATGGCTACACCTTC
>many|14|TRBD2|TRBV12-3/TRBV12-4|TRBJ2-7
CASRPSGSRDEQYF
TGTGCCAGCAGACCTAGCGGGAGTAGGGACGAGCAGTACTTC
>NA|11|NA|TRBV20-1|TRBJ1-4
CSARDNEKLFF
TGCAGTGCCCGGGACAATGAAAAACTGTTTTTT
>few|12|NA|TRBV14|TRBJ2-1
CASSQLYNEQFF
TGTGCCAGCAGCCAGCTGTACAATGAGCAGTTCTTC
>many|12|NA|TRBV7-9|TRBJ2-7
CASSLSIGEQYF
TGTGCCAGCAGCTTATCCATAGGCGAGCAGTACTTC
>NA|11|NA|TRBV6-1|TRBJ2-3
CASTLRGTQYF
TGTGCCAGCACTCTGAGGGGTACGCAGTATTTT
>few|16|TRBD2|TRBV6-1|TRBJ2-5
CAITNTSGTTQETQYF
TGTGCCATCACGAACACTAGCGGGACAACCCAAGAGACCCAGTACTTC
>few|17|NA|TRBV6-1|TRBJ1-5
CASSPIPIGQGRQPQHF
TGTGCCAGCAGTCCCATCCCTATTGGCCAGGGGCGTCAGCCCCAGCATTTT
>many|14|NA|TRBV28|TRBJ1-1
CASSLGGENTEAFF
TGTGCCAGCAGCCTCGGGGGGGAGAACACTGAAGCTTTCTTT
>many|17|TRBD1|TRBV28|TRBJ1-5
CASSTTGAVYSNQPQHF
TGTGCCAGCAGCACAACAGGGGCCGTGTATAGCAATCAGCCCCAGCATTTT
>many|14|TRBD1|TRBV7-2|TRBJ1-1
CASSLTGRETEAFF
TGTGCCAGCAGTCTGACAGGGCGTGAAACTGAAGCTTTCTTT
>many|14|TRBD2|TRBV28|TRBJ2-5
CASSLAGGPKTQYF
TGTGCCAGCAGTTTGGCGGGAGGGCCGAAGACCCAGTACTTC
>few|20|TRBD2|TRBV19|TRBJ2-1
CASSFVGLAGGPGAYNEQFF
TGTGCCAGTAGCTTCGTCGGGCTAGCGGGAGGGCCTGGGGCCTACAATGAGCAGTTCTTC
>few|14|TRBD2|TRBV20-1|TRBJ2-2
CSARGGSIGRELFF
TGCAGTGCTAGAGGCGGGAGTATAGGCAGGGAGCTGTTTTTT
>many|17|NA|TRBV6-1|TRBJ1-5
CASSAWEALDSNQPQHF
TGTGCCAGCAGCGCCTGGGAGGCACTCGATAGCAATCAGCCCCAGCATTTT
>NA|19|TRBD2|TRBV10-3|TRBJ2-1
CAIRGTSGVVGSTYNEQFF
TGTGCCATCAGAGGGACTAGTGGTGTAGTGGGTAGCACCTACAATGAGCAGTTCTTC
>many|14|TRBD1|TRBV30|TRBJ2-1
CACRRDRANNEQFF
TGTGCCTGCAGACGGGACAGGGCGAACAATGAGCAGTTCTTC
>NA|14|NA|TRBV14|TRBJ1-5
CANSLGNVNQPQHF
TGTGCCAACTCCCTCGGGAATGTCAATCAGCCCCAGCATTTT
>many|16|TRBD2|TRBV18|TRBJ2-1
CASSPQSGSGNNEQFF
TGTGCCAGCTCACCCCAGAGCGGGAGCGGCAACAATGAGCAGTTCTTC
>many|16|TRBD2|TRBV20-1|TRBJ2-3
CSARLAGEELTDTQYF
TGCAGTGCTAGACTAGCGGGAGAGGAGTTAACAGATACGCAGTATTTT
>few|16|NA|TRBV6-1|TRBJ2-2
CASSSAGAGDTGELFF
TGTGCCAGCAGTAGTGCTGGCGCCGGGGACACCGGGGAGCTGTTTTTT
>many|14|NA|TRBV18|TRBJ2-1
CASSPLQKYNEQFF
TGTGCCAGCTCGCCACTACAAAAATACAATGAGCAGTTCTTC
>few|15|TRBD2|TRBV6-1|TRBJ2-1
CASRPRSGSYNEQFF
TGTGCCAGCAGACCGAGGAGCGGGAGTTACAATGAGCAGTTCTTC
>many|13|NA|TRBV27|TRBJ2-7
CASSPRGPLEQYF
TGTGCCAGCAGTCCCCGGGGGCCTCTCGAGCAGTACTTC
>few|15|TRBD1|TRBV5-1|TRBJ1-1
CAGSLGPGTASGAFF
TGCGCCGGCAGCTTGGGGCCAGGGACAGCCTCTGGAGCTTTCTTT
>many|16|TRBD2|TRBV28|TRBJ2-1
CASSLLGLAGKNEQFF
TGTGCCAGCAGTTTACTTGGACTAGCCGGTAAAAATGAGCAGTTCTTC
>few|18|NA|TRBV15|TRBJ2-1
CATSGPRGTGSSYNEQFF
TGTGCCACCAGCGGCCCGAGGGGGACGGGGAGCTCCTACAATGAGCAGTTCTTC
>NA|13|NA|TRBV28|TRBJ1-4
CASRESTNEKLFF
TGTGCCAGCAGGGAATCAACTAATGAAAAACTGTTTTTT
>NA|12|NA|TRBV11-1|TRBJ1-1
CASSLVDGRAFF
TGTGCCAGCAGCTTAGTTGACGGCCGAGCTTTCTTT
>few|14|NA|TRBV6-2/TRBV6-3|TRBJ1-1
CASSYVSENTEAFF
TGTGCCAGCAGTTACGTGAGTGAGAACACTGAAGCTTTCTTT